A selection of T cell receptor beta chains follows, all from one sample in a study of regulatory T cells in long-lasting Graves disease. One entry per CDR3 protein results from TCRdb running MiXCR on the multiplex PCR reads. The sample has about 470,000 distinct CDR3 sequences, less than 25% seen once. This specimen consisted of peripheral blood mononuclear cells (PBMCs), obtained when the disease was refractory, from a patient treated with antithyroid drugs. Source of these receptors: a female donor with Graves disease. Each CDR3 is given with its conserved first and last residue. D genes are given only for firm matches. Clone size is given for some rows only: seen once, a few or many times, or a class if the clone is expanded.

size	J	D	V	CDR3	DNA
many	TRBJ1-2	TRBD1	TRBV6-1	CASRKGQGAWSGYTF	TGTGCCAGCAGGAAGGGACAGGGGGCTTGGAGTGGCTACACCTTC
-	TRBJ2-7	-	TRBV6-5	CASSYTRGHEQYF	TGTGCCAGCAGTTACACCCGTGGTCACGAGCAGTACTTC
many	TRBJ1-5	-	TRBV12-3/TRBV12-4	CASSFLSGSNQPQHF	TGTGCCAGCAGTTTTTTGTCGGGGAGCAATCAGCCCCAGCATTTT
many	TRBJ1-1	-	TRBV12-3/TRBV12-4	CASINGQGGIEAFF	TGTGCCAGCATTAACGGGCAGGGAGGCATTGAAGCTTTCTTT
-	TRBJ2-7	TRBD2	TRBV7-6	CASSLGGGRPYEQYF	TGTGCCAGCAGCTTAGGGGGCGGGAGACCTTACGAGCAGTACTTC
-	TRBJ2-5	-	TRBV6-2/TRBV6-3	CASSSMSGSEFGVRETQYF	TGTGCCAGCAGTTCCATGAGCGGGTCAGAATTCGGCGTTCGGGAGACCCAGTACTTC
few	TRBJ2-5	TRBD2	TRBV4-1	CASSQIGLAGVETQYF	TGCGCCAGCAGCCAGATCGGACTAGCTGGTGTAGAGACCCAGTACTTC
few	TRBJ1-2	TRBD1	TRBV5-1	CASSSWTGEDYGYTF	TGCGCCAGCAGCTCTTGGACAGGGGAGGACTATGGCTACACCTTC
many	TRBJ2-7	-	TRBV4-1	CASSQDPGTLAYEQYF	TGCGCCAGCAGCCAAGATCCTGGGACTCTTGCCTACGAGCAGTACTTC
few	TRBJ2-2	TRBD2	TRBV7-3	CASRIPGLDVAGELFF	TGTGCCAGCAGGATTCCGGGACTAGATGTCGCCGGGGAGCTGTTTTTT
few	TRBJ2-2	-	TRBV28	CASSPGTWDTGGLFF	TGTGCCAGCAGCCCGGGCACGTGGGACACCGGGGGGCTGTTTTTT
-	TRBJ2-5	-	TRBV3-1	CASSPGIAVGVLQETQYF	TGTGCCAGCAGCCCCGGGATAGCGGTCGGGGTTCTTCAAGAGACCCAGTACTTC
many	TRBJ2-2	-	TRBV28	CASSPPGLLNTGELFF	TGTGCCAGCAGTCCTCCGGGACTCCTAAACACCGGGGAGCTGTTTTTT
few	TRBJ1-1	-	TRBV19	CASSMLRNTEAFF	TGTGCCAGTAGTATGCTACGGAACACTGAAGCTTTCTTT
many	TRBJ2-7	-	TRBV11-2	CASSFLRSTRAYEQYF	TGTGCCAGCAGCTTTTTGCGAAGCACGCGGGCCTACGAGCAGTACTTC
many	TRBJ1-5	-	TRBV28	CASSLPQGHNQPQHF	TGTGCCAGCAGTTTACCACAGGGCCACAATCAGCCCCAGCATTTT
few	TRBJ1-6	-	TRBV30	CAWRAGTSVLTPLHF	TGTGCCTGGAGGGCCGGGACTTCGGTTTTGACACCCCTCCACTTT
-	TRBJ2-2	-	TRBV6-4	CASPTTVRNTGELFF	TGTGCCAGTCCTACTACAGTGAGGAACACCGGGGAGCTGTTTTTT
few	TRBJ2-2	TRBD2	TRBV20-1	CSAPGLAGVGELFF	TGCAGTGCTCCGGGACTAGCGGGAGTCGGGGAGCTGTTTTTT
-	TRBJ2-7	TRBD1	TRBV7-9	CASSLSQGVSYEQYF	TGTGCCAGCAGCTTAAGTCAGGGGGTATCCTACGAGCAGTACTTC
many	TRBJ2-7	-	TRBV7-2	CASSLAGTSTYEQYF	TGTGCCAGCAGCTTGGCCGGGACATCCACCTACGAGCAGTACTTC
many	TRBJ1-5	-	TRBV2	CASSLTNGGTGGPQHF	TGTGCCAGCAGCCTCACCAATGGGGGGACGGGGGGGCCCCAGCATTTT
many	TRBJ1-1	-	TRBV6-1	CASSETRVTEAFF	TGTGCCAGCAGTGAAACCAGGGTCACTGAAGCTTTCTTT
-	TRBJ2-2	-	TRBV20-1	CSANPSRNTGELFF	TGCAGTGCTAATCCTAGCAGGAACACCGGGGAGCTGTTTTTT
-	TRBJ1-3	-	TRBV18	CASSPAEGSGNTIYF	TGTGCCAGCTCACCAGCTGAGGGTTCCGGAAACACCATATATTTT
many	TRBJ2-2	-	TRBV10-3	CAISGRMGAGELFF	TGTGCCATCAGTGGGCGGATGGGGGCCGGGGAGCTGTTTTTT
-	TRBJ2-1	-	TRBV7-7	CASSLDGWNEQFF	TGTGCTAGCAGCTTAGATGGGTGGAATGAGCAGTTCTTC
-	TRBJ2-1	TRBD1	TRBV7-2	CASSLDRVAYNEQFF	TGTGCCAGCAGCTTGGACAGGGTTGCCTACAATGAGCAGTTCTTC
-	TRBJ2-1	-	TRBV24-1	CATSDLASSYEQFF	TGTGCCACCAGTGATTTGGCCAGCAGCTATGAGCAGTTCTTC
few	TRBJ2-7	TRBD2	TRBV6-1	CAAARAGAYEQYF	TGTGCCGCGGCCAGGGCGGGAGCCTACGAGCAGTACTTC
-	TRBJ1-4	-	TRBV28	CASSLWGANEKLFF	TGTGCCAGCAGTTTATGGGGGGCTAATGAAAAACTGTTTTTT
many	TRBJ2-7	-	TRBV6-1	CASSDQGEQYF	TGTGCCAGCAGTGATCAGGGCGAGCAGTACTTC
-	TRBJ2-1	-	TRBV27	CASSPEGSLSYNEQFF	TGTGCCAGCAGTCCAGAGGGGTCTCTCTCCTACAATGAGCAGTTCTTC
-	TRBJ1-5	TRBD1	TRBV4-1	CASSHPPGTGGRQPQHF	TGCGCCAGCAGCCACCCACCGGGGACAGGGGGTAGGCAGCCCCAGCATTTT
few	TRBJ1-5	TRBD1	TRBV20-1	CSAPNSGTGFNQPQHF	TGCAGTGCTCCAAATTCCGGGACAGGATTCAATCAGCCCCAGCATTTT
-	TRBJ1-2	-	TRBV5-1	CASSPDVGQGSGYTF	TGCGCCAGCAGCCCAGACGTAGGGCAGGGGAGCGGCTACACCTTC
-	TRBJ2-7	-	TRBV2	CASSFPAQLSYEQYF	TGTGCCAGCAGCTTCCCCGCTCAGCTCTCCTACGAGCAGTACTTC
-	TRBJ2-1	TRBD1	TRBV12-5	CASGLGQGGGNEQFF	TGTGCTAGTGGTCTCGGACAGGGTGGTGGAAATGAGCAGTTCTTC
-	TRBJ1-1	-	TRBV7-3	CASRKKAETTEAFF	TGTGCCAGCAGAAAAAAGGCGGAAACCACTGAAGCTTTCTTT
-	TRBJ2-4	TRBD1	TRBV24-1	CATSDSRDRVGSKNIQYF	TGTGCCACCAGTGATTCTCGGGACAGGGTAGGATCCAAAAACATTCAGTACTTC
many	TRBJ1-5	-	TRBV12-3/TRBV12-4	CASSREGNQPQHF	TGTGCCAGCAGCCGGGAGGGGAATCAGCCCCAGCATTTT
many	TRBJ2-5	TRBD1	TRBV6-1	CASSLEGAWETQYF	TGTGCCAGCAGTCTTGAGGGGGCATGGGAGACCCAGTACTTC
few	TRBJ1-2	TRBD1	TRBV28	CASRSLHTGEGNIF	TGTGCCAGCAGGTCTCTTCATACAGGGGAGGGGAACATCTTC
few	TRBJ1-5	-	TRBV6-5	CASSYLRVGNQPQHF	TGTGCCAGCAGTTACCTCAGGGTGGGCAATCAGCCCCAGCATTTT
many	TRBJ1-2	-	TRBV7-8	CASSFAGGSTNYGYTF	TGTGCCAGCAGCTTCGCGGGGGGCAGCACTAACTATGGCTACACCTTC
once	TRBJ2-2	TRBD2	TRBV7-6	CASSPTSGRVLFF	TGTGCCAGCAGCCCTACTAGCGGGAGGGTCCTGTTTTTT
many	TRBJ2-7	TRBD2	TRBV11-2	CASSLGLAAYEQYF	TGTGCCAGCAGCTTGGGTCTAGCGGCCTACGAGCAGTACTTC
-	TRBJ2-2	-	TRBV4-1	CASSQEGQVGGELFF	TGCGCCAGCAGCCAAGAGGGTCAAGTCGGCGGGGAGCTGTTTTTT
many	TRBJ1-1	-	TRBV25-1	CASSATTTHTEAFF	TGTGCCAGCAGTGCCACGACGACGCACACTGAAGCTTTCTTT
many	TRBJ2-5	TRBD2	TRBV11-2	CASSLSGREVGQETQYF	TGTGCCAGCAGCTTAAGCGGGAGGGAAGTCGGGCAAGAGACCCAGTACTTC
many	TRBJ1-5	TRBD1	TRBV12-3/TRBV12-4	CASSSSPGQLENQPQHF	TGTGCCAGCAGTTCCTCCCCGGGACAGCTAGAGAATCAGCCCCAGCATTTT
many	TRBJ1-2	-	TRBV24-1	CATSDERTEGTYGYTF	TGTGCCACCAGTGATGAGAGAACAGAGGGAACCTATGGCTACACCTTC
few	TRBJ2-7	TRBD2	TRBV6-2/TRBV6-3	CASSYPGTSPSYEQYF	TGTGCCAGCAGTTACCCCGGGACTAGCCCCTCCTACGAGCAGTACTTC
once	TRBJ2-2	TRBD1	TRBV24-1	CATSDHRQGRTGELFF	TGTGCCACCAGTGACCACAGACAGGGAAGGACCGGGGAGCTGTTTTTT
-	TRBJ2-1	-	TRBV6-2/TRBV6-3	CASSYDSQTYNEQFF	TGTGCCAGCAGTTATGACAGTCAAACCTACAATGAGCAGTTCTTC
many	TRBJ2-5	-	TRBV3-1	CASSQEVRLLQETQYF	TGTGCCAGCAGCCAAGAGGTTCGGCTACTCCAAGAGACCCAGTACTTC
many	TRBJ2-7	TRBD1	TRBV12-3/TRBV12-4	CASSHGTASSYEQYF	TGTGCCAGCAGTCACGGGACAGCCTCCTCCTACGAGCAGTACTTC
few	TRBJ2-7	TRBD2	TRBV7-9	CASSPAGEASYEQYF	TGTGCCAGCAGCCCCGCGGGGGAGGCATCCTACGAGCAGTACTTC